This is a list of T cell receptor beta chains from one sample in a study of OX40 agonist ivuxolimab in advanced cancers. Libraries were prepared by immunoSEQ multiplex PCR; TCRdb keeps only in-frame clonotypes and omits some of them. The sample has under 40,000 clones; around 83% are singletons. This specimen consisted of CD4+ or CD8+ T cells sorted from blood, obtained in a trial of the OX40 agonist ivuxolimab. These receptors were taken from an adult with an advanced solid tumor such as melanoma, head and neck, liver or kidney cancer. Each CDR3 is given with its conserved first and last residue.

j_call v_call cdr3_aa
TRBJ2-6 TRBV19 CATGPHGVGSGANVLTF
TRBJ2-2 TRBV19 CASSSGELFF
TRBJ2-7 TRBV10-2 CASTRDRYEQYF
TRBJ2-7 TRBV15 CATSGGQGREQYF
TRBJ1-2 TRBV29-1 CSVDFTDYGYTF
TRBJ2-7 TRBV6-6 CASRMGGALLEQYF
TRBJ2-5 TRBV28 CASSYGPFPKTQYF
TRBJ1-5 TRBV7-9 CASSSLGPQHF
TRBJ2-5 TRBV6-5 CASSYSKLSGRETQYF
TRBJ2-7 TRBV19 CASSIGGEQYF
TRBJ2-1 TRBV2 CASSSVQVSYNEQFF
TRBJ2-1 TRBV7-9 CASSGLAGEDEQFF
TRBJ2-5 TRBV7-9 CASSSPSRETQYF
TRBJ1-1 TRBV5-4 CASSLSGGSAEAFF
TRBJ1-6 TRBV28 CASSRQGTYSPLHF
TRBJ2-1 TRBV27 CASSRWNEQFF
TRBJ2-2 TRBV4-1 CASSQADRETGELFF
TRBJ2-3 TRBV7-9 CASTRGGGADTQYF
TRBJ2-5 TRBV6-5 CASSNLRTGKETQYF
TRBJ2-1 TRBV15 CATSRVTSDYNEQFF
TRBJ1-5 TRBV5-8 CASRGPSLPHSNQPQHF
TRBJ2-7 TRBV28 CASNPSTGRREQYF
TRBJ2-1 TRBV6-5 CASSYTAGGRYNEQFF
TRBJ2-7 TRBV7-2 CASSLQQSPLTPYEQYF
TRBJ2-3 TRBV5-1 CASSARTSGTVGDTQYF
TRBJ2-3 TRBV6-1 CASRDWYVGADTQYF
TRBJ1-1 TRBV5-1 CASSLGQTNTEAFF
TRBJ1-6 TRBV2 CASLRDGNSPLHF
TRBJ1-5 TRBV19 CASSPRREVDQPQHF
TRBJ1-3 TRBV5-1 CASSPPLRSGNTIYF
TRBJ2-2 TRBV7-2 CASSQGHGVGGELFF
TRBJ2-2 TRBV6-5 CASSYRRRTNTGELFF
TRBJ2-7 TRBV30 CAWSVAPYEQYF
TRBJ2-2 TRBV27 CASSLSTLRDTGELFF
TRBJ2-3 TRBV19 CASSSLAGALGNTQYF
TRBJ1-1 TRBV7-2 CASSLGTGMNTEAFF
TRBJ1-1 TRBV28 CASSRTGSEAFF
TRBJ1-3 TRBV15 CATSREYRQGGNTIYF
TRBJ2-5 TRBV7-3 CASSQRGGFQETQYF
TRBJ1-4 TRBV27 CASSSAGTGSEKLFF